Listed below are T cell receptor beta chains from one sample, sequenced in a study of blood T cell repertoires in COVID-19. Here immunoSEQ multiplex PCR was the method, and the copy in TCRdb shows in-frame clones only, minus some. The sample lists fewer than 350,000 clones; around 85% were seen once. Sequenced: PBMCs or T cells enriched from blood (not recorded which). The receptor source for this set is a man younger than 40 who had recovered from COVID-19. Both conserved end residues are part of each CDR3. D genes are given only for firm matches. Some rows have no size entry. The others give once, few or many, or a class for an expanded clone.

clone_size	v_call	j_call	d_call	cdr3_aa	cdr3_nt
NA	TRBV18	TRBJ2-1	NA	CASSPVQSYNEQFF	TGTGCCAGCTCACCAGTCCAGTCCTACAATGAGCAGTTCTTC
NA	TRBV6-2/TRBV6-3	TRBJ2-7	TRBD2	CASSDPSGGAYEQYF	TGTGCCAGCAGTGATCCTAGCGGGGGGGCCTACGAGCAGTACTTC
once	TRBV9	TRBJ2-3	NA	CASSGGGLSTDTQYF	TGTGCCAGCTCTGGGGGCGGTCTTTCCACAGATACGCAGTATTTT
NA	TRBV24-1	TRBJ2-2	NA	CATSDSRPNTGELFF	TGTGCCACCAGTGATTCGCGGCCAAACACCGGGGAGCTGTTTTTT
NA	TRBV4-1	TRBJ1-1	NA	CASSQGQGITEAFF	TGCGCCAGCAGCCAAGGTCAGGGAATCACTGAAGCTTTCTTT
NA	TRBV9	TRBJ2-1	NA	CASSVAGYNEQFF	TGTGCCAGCAGCGTAGCCGGTTACAATGAGCAGTTCTTC
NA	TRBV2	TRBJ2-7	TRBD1	CASSEGDSNSYEQYF	TGTGCCAGCAGTGAAGGGGACAGCAACTCCTACGAGCAGTACTTC
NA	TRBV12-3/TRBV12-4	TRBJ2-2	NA	CASRMGLAGELFF	TGTGCCAGCAGGATGGGACTTGCCGGGGAGCTGTTTTTT
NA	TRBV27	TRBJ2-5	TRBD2	CASSLLSSGGVRETQYF	TGTGCCAGCAGTTTATTGTCTAGCGGGGGGGTTAGGGAGACCCAGTACTTC
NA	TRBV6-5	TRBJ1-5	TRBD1	CASSYRQGNYNQPQHF	TGTGCCAGCAGTTACCGACAGGGGAACTACAATCAGCCCCAGCATTTT
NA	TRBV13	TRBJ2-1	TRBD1	CASTDRGRVNEQFF	TGTGCCAGCACCGACAGGGGGCGCGTCAATGAGCAGTTCTTC
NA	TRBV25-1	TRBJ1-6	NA	CASKGTGTHNSPLHF	TGTGCCAGCAAAGGAACCGGGACACACAATTCACCCCTCCACTTT